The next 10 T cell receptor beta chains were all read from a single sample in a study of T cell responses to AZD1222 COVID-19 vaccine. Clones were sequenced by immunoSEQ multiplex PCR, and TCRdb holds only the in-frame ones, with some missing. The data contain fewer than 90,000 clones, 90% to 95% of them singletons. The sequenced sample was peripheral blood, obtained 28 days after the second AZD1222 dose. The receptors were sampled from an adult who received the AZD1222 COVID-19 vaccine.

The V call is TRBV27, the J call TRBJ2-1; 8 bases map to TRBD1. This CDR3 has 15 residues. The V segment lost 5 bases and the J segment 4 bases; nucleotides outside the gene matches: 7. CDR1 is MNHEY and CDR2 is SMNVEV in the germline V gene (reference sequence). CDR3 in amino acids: CASSRQGARYNEQFF. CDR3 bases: TGTGCCAGCAGTCGCCAGGGGGCCAGGTACAATGAGCAGTTCTTC.

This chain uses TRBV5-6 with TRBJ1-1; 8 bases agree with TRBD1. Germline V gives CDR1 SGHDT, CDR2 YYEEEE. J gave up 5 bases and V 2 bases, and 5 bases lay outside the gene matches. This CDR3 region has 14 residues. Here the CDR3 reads CASSFGQGFTEAFF. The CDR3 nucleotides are TGTGCCAGCAGCTTCGGACAGGGATTTACTGAAGCTTTCTTT.

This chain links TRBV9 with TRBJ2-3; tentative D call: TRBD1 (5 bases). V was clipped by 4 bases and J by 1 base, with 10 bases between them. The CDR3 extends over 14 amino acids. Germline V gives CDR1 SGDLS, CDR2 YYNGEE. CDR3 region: CASSPLGGTDTQYF. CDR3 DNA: TGTGCCAGCAGCCCCCTAGGGGGCACAGATACGCAGTATTTT.

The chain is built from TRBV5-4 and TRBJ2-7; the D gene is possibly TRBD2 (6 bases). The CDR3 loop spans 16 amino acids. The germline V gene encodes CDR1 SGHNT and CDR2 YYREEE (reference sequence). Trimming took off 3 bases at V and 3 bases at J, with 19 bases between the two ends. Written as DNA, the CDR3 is TGTGCCAGCAGCTCCCGCCAGGAGGAGGGACTCTACGAGCAGTACTTC. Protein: CASSSRQEEGLYEQYF.

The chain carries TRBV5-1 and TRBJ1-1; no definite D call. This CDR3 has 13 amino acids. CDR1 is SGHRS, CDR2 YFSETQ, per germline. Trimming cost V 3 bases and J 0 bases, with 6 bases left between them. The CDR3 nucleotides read TGCGCCAGCAGCTCGAAAGTGAACACTGAAGCTTTCTTT. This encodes CASSSKVNTEAFF.

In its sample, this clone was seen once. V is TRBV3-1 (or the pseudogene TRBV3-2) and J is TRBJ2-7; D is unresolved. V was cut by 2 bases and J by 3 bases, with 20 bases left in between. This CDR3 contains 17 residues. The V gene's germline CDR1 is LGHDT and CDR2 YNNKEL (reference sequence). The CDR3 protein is CASSQYGMTGGRYEQYF. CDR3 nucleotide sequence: TGTGCCAGCAGCCAATACGGTATGACCGGTGGTCGCTACGAGCAGTACTTC.

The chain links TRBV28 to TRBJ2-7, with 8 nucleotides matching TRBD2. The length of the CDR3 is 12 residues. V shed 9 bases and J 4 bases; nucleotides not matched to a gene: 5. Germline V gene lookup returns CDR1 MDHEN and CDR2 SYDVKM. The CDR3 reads CASTSGIYEQYF. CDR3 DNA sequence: TGTGCCAGTACTAGCGGAATATACGAGCAGTACTTC.

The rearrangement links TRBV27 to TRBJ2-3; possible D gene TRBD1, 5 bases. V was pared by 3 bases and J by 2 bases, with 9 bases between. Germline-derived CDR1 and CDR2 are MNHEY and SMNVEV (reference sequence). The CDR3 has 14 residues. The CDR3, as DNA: TGTGCCAGCAGTTTGAGACAGACCACAGATACGCAGTATTTT. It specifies CASSLRQTTDTQYF.

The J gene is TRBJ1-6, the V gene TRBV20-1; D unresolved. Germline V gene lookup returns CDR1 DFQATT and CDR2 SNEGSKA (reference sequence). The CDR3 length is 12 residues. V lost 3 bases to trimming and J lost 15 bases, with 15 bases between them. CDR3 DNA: TGCAGTGCTAGTCCGGCAGCGAGGATCCTCCACTTT. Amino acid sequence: CSASPAARILHF.

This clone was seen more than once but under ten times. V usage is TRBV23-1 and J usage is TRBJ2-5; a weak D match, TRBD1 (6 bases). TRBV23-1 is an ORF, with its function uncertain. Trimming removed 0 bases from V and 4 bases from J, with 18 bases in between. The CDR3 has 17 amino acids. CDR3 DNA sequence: TGCGCCAGCAGTCAATCACTTCTAGGGGGTAGTGGAGAGACCCAGTACTTC. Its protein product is CASSQSLLGGSGETQYF.